The 2 T cell receptor beta chains below all came from one sample that was sequenced in a study of spatial heterogeneity in lung cancer (dated by TCRdb to about 2019). Library generation was performed with 5' RACE. Data came from a NextSeq 500. The public reads were reprocessed in TCRdb via fastp at Q25 and MiXCR, keeping in-frame beta chains. Every entry covers one CDR3 protein and lists the most common genes and DNA from its rows. The sample table records 12,000 or so distinct CDR3 sequences; roughly an eighth of these occur just once. Of the sample, 2.4% is held by the ten largest clones. Reading the label with the study, this specimen's time point is: sample taken at primary tumor resection. Without any cell sorting, TCR sequencing was performed on whole RNA extracted either from tumor and nontumor lung tissue or from cryopreserved PBMC samples. The starting material was PBMCs, obtained at surgery. The receptors here all came from a female donor with early-stage non-small cell lung cancer.

This clonotype is labeled as medium-sized. The CDR3 DNA follows: TGTGCCAGCAGCCCCGGCCCGGCAGATACGCAGTATTTT. This gives the protein CASSPGPADTQYF. The V gene is TRBV7-6, the J gene TRBJ2-3, with no clear D. V was trimmed by 5 bases and J by 4 bases, leaving 10 bases between them. The CDR3 has 13 residues. CDR1 SGHVS and CDR2 FNYEAQ come from the germline V gene.

This clonotype showed up many times. The J gene is TRBJ2-1, the V gene TRBV2; TRBD2 matches at 8 bases. This CDR3 spans 15 amino acids. The V and J ends lost 6 bases and 4 bases, in that order; junction bases with no gene match: 8. CDR1 and CDR2 from the germline V gene are SNHLY and FYNNEI. The CDR3 nucleotides are TGTGCCAGCAGCGGCTCACGGGGGGGTTACAATGAGCAGTTCTTC. Amino acid sequence: CASSGSRGGYNEQFF.